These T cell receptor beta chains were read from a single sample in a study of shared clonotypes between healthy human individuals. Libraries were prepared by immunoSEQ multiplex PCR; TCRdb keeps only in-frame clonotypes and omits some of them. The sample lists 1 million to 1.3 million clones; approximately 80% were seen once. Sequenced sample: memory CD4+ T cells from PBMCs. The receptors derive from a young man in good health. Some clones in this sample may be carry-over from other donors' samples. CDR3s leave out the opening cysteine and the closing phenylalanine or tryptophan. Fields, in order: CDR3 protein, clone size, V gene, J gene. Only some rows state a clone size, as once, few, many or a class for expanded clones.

CDR3: ASIGSYGEKLF; size: -; V: TRBV2; J: TRBJ1-4
CDR3: ASSYSSWDRDNEQF; size: -; V: TRBV6-5; J: TRBJ2-1
CDR3: ASSVAATAYNEQF; size: -; V: TRBV9; J: TRBJ2-1
CDR3: ASRRDSLSSYNEQF; size: -; V: TRBV2; J: TRBJ2-1
CDR3: ASSLYLGSDYEQY; size: few; V: TRBV5-1; J: TRBJ2-7
CDR3: ASSSGGLEQY; size: -; V: TRBV7-2; J: TRBJ2-7
CDR3: ASTDLGSGNTIY; size: -; V: TRBV2; J: TRBJ1-3
CDR3: ASSSRWLRVRYEQY; size: -; V: TRBV5-8; J: TRBJ2-7
CDR3: ASSTRQGASVVSGNTIY; size: -; V: TRBV28; J: TRBJ1-3
CDR3: ASSGGPLSPGELF; size: -; V: TRBV2; J: TRBJ2-2
CDR3: ASSSTGAGANVLT; size: -; V: TRBV7-9; J: TRBJ2-6
CDR3: ASSLRTGGYYEQY; size: -; V: TRBV7-7; J: TRBJ2-7
CDR3: ASSQLAGVKY; size: few; V: TRBV4-1; J: TRBJ2-7
CDR3: ASSPQTGYPPNEQF; size: -; V: TRBV11-2; J: TRBJ2-1
CDR3: ASGDIYNEQF; size: once; V: TRBV11-2; J: TRBJ2-1
CDR3: ASSRGLVGITDTQY; size: -; V: TRBV18; J: TRBJ2-3
CDR3: ASSFFAGDQPQH; size: few; V: TRBV27; J: TRBJ1-5
CDR3: ASSPHGQGANYGYT; size: once; V: TRBV5-1; J: TRBJ1-2
CDR3: ASSLAGSVHNEQF; size: -; V: TRBV5-1; J: TRBJ2-1
CDR3: ASPKRSSYNEQF; size: -; V: TRBV21-1; J: TRBJ2-1
CDR3: ASRYRDNKETQY; size: -; V: TRBV10-1; J: TRBJ2-5
CDR3: ATSRDIRATEAF; size: -; V: TRBV15; J: TRBJ1-1
CDR3: ASSRSGEGRFIHEQF; size: -; V: TRBV11-3; J: TRBJ2-1
CDR3: ASSPRDSPYEQY; size: -; V: TRBV9; J: TRBJ2-7
CDR3: NVEETQY; size: -; V: TRBV29-1; J: TRBJ2-5
CDR3: ASSPNLTPGEKLF; size: few; V: TRBV18; J: TRBJ1-4
CDR3: AGSVGSYEQY; size: few; V: TRBV2; J: TRBJ2-7
CDR3: ASSLAGRKDTIY; size: -; V: TRBV5-4; J: TRBJ1-3
CDR3: ASSIRDRNQPQH; size: -; V: TRBV19; J: TRBJ1-5
CDR3: ASSRLAGDDEQY; size: -; V: TRBV18; J: TRBJ2-7
CDR3: ASSLNAGEGRNEQF; size: -; V: TRBV7-3; J: TRBJ2-1
CDR3: ASSLGVWGLVYEQY; size: -; V: TRBV5-1; J: TRBJ2-7
CDR3: ASSQGNPGETQY; size: few; V: TRBV4-2; J: TRBJ2-5
CDR3: ASSQGATSYEQY; size: -; V: TRBV18; J: TRBJ2-7
CDR3: ASSIFPSGSNTGELF; size: -; V: TRBV19; J: TRBJ2-2
CDR3: ASSPDRANYGYT; size: -; V: TRBV27; J: TRBJ1-2
CDR3: SALRGDTQY; size: -; V: TRBV20-1; J: TRBJ2-3
CDR3: ASSPWVAGVTGELF; size: -; V: TRBV28; J: TRBJ2-2
CDR3: ASSESGGDEKLF; size: -; V: TRBV25-1; J: TRBJ1-4
CDR3: ASSQGDTRQETQY; size: -; V: TRBV7-3; J: TRBJ2-5
CDR3: ASGSGSSYNEQF; size: -; V: TRBV27; J: TRBJ2-1
CDR3: ASSLAHHRERVRDEQY; size: -; V: TRBV7-2; J: TRBJ2-7
CDR3: ASSLRDGNTEAF; size: -; V: TRBV5-1; J: TRBJ1-1
CDR3: ASRRVRGGLRQF; size: -; V: TRBV6-5; J: TRBJ2-1
CDR3: ASSLGRPGLAF; size: -; V: TRBV5-4; J: TRBJ1-1
CDR3: ANPKTGTEQY; size: -; V: TRBV5-1; J: TRBJ2-7
CDR3: ASSLSVPSYEQY; size: -; V: TRBV11-2; J: TRBJ2-7
CDR3: ASRDLIGSGEQF; size: -; V: TRBV5-1; J: TRBJ2-1